This TCR beta chain was identified in a study of blood T cells in healthy people across ages. As regards this clonotype: Its antigen is not known.

Germline V lookup: CDR1 SNHLY, CDR2 FYNNEI. Trimming took 1 base from V and 6 from J, leaving 9 bases between them. CDR3 length: 14 amino acids. The people who gave samples were healthy Caucasians from Russia, aged roughly 6 to 90. Sample-barcoded 5' priming and a J-beta primer mix drove a second PCR of about 6 to 11 cycles. TCRdb fed the 5' RACE reads into MiXCR, producing one record per CDR3 protein. The table shows about 570,000 distinct CDR3 sequences, with 27% occurring only once. Study outcomes and limitations: Getting older went along with TCR beta diversity per million T cells dropping roughly linearly.

Material for sequencing was blood. The clonotype comes from a woman in her 70s in good health. The rearrangement joins TRBV2 to TRBJ1-4; possibly TRBD1 for D (6 bases). The CDR3 here is CASSEDRADEKLFF. The CDR3, as DNA: TGTGCCAGCAGTGAAGACAGGGCTGATGAAAAACTGTTTTTT.